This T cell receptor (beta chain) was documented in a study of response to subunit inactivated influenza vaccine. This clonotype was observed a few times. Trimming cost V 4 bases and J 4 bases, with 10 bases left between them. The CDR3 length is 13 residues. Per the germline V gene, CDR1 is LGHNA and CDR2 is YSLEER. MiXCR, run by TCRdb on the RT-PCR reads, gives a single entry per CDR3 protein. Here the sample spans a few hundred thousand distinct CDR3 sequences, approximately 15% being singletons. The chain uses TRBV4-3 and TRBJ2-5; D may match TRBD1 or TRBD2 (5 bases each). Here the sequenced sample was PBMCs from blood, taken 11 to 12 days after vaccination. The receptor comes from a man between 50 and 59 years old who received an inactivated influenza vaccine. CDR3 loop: CASSRSGRETQYF. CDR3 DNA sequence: TGCGCCAGCAGCCGGTCAGGGAGAGAGACCCAGTACTTC.